Described below is a single T cell receptor (beta chain) sequence and its context. Sequencing used immunoSEQ multiplex PCR; TCRdb keeps in-frame clones, though not all of them. The sample shows around 110,000 clones, approximately 90% of them seen only once. The entry originates in a study of T cell responses to AZD1222 COVID-19 vaccine. The sequence came from an adult who received the AZD1222 COVID-19 vaccine. The specimen comprised peripheral blood, sampled 28 days after the second AZD1222 dose.

The CDR3 sequence is CAWSILRSGLFF. The CDR3 DNA reads as TGTGCCTGGAGTATCCTTCGTTCCGGCCTTTTTTTT. This chain uses TRBV30 with TRBJ1-4; D not certain. The CDR3 contains 12 residues. CDR1 is GTSNPN, CDR2 SVGIG, per germline (reference sequence). V shed 2 bases and J shed 17 bases, with 18 bases lying between them.